The TCR beta chain described here comes from a study of cytomegalovirus exposure and HLA in healthy donors. The donors (healthy individuals) were bone marrow donors. Study results and limitations: Across all donors, roughly uniform sequencing depth was an assumption of the presence/absence analyses. It emerged from a later analysis that several of the most significant clusters appeared to be linked to common viral pathogens.

This clone was found a few times. Its antigen is as yet unknown. Amplification used 60 Vbeta primers and 13 Jbeta primers. Measured with immunoSEQ multiplex PCR; TCRdb has only the in-frame clones, and not every one. This table holds some 200,000 clones, roughly 13% found once. The germline CDR1 and CDR2 sequences are LGHNA and YSLEER. V was cut by 0 bases and J by 4 bases, with 12 bases left in between. This CDR3 contains 15 residues. Material: PBMCs. The chain recombines TRBV4-3 with TRBJ1-2; no clear D. The TCR originated in a man aged 50 or older in good health and CMV-seropositive. CDR3 in DNA: TGCGCCAGCAGCCAAGATCTGGACTTGGGCTATGGCTACACCTTC. This translates into CASSQDLDLGYGYTF.